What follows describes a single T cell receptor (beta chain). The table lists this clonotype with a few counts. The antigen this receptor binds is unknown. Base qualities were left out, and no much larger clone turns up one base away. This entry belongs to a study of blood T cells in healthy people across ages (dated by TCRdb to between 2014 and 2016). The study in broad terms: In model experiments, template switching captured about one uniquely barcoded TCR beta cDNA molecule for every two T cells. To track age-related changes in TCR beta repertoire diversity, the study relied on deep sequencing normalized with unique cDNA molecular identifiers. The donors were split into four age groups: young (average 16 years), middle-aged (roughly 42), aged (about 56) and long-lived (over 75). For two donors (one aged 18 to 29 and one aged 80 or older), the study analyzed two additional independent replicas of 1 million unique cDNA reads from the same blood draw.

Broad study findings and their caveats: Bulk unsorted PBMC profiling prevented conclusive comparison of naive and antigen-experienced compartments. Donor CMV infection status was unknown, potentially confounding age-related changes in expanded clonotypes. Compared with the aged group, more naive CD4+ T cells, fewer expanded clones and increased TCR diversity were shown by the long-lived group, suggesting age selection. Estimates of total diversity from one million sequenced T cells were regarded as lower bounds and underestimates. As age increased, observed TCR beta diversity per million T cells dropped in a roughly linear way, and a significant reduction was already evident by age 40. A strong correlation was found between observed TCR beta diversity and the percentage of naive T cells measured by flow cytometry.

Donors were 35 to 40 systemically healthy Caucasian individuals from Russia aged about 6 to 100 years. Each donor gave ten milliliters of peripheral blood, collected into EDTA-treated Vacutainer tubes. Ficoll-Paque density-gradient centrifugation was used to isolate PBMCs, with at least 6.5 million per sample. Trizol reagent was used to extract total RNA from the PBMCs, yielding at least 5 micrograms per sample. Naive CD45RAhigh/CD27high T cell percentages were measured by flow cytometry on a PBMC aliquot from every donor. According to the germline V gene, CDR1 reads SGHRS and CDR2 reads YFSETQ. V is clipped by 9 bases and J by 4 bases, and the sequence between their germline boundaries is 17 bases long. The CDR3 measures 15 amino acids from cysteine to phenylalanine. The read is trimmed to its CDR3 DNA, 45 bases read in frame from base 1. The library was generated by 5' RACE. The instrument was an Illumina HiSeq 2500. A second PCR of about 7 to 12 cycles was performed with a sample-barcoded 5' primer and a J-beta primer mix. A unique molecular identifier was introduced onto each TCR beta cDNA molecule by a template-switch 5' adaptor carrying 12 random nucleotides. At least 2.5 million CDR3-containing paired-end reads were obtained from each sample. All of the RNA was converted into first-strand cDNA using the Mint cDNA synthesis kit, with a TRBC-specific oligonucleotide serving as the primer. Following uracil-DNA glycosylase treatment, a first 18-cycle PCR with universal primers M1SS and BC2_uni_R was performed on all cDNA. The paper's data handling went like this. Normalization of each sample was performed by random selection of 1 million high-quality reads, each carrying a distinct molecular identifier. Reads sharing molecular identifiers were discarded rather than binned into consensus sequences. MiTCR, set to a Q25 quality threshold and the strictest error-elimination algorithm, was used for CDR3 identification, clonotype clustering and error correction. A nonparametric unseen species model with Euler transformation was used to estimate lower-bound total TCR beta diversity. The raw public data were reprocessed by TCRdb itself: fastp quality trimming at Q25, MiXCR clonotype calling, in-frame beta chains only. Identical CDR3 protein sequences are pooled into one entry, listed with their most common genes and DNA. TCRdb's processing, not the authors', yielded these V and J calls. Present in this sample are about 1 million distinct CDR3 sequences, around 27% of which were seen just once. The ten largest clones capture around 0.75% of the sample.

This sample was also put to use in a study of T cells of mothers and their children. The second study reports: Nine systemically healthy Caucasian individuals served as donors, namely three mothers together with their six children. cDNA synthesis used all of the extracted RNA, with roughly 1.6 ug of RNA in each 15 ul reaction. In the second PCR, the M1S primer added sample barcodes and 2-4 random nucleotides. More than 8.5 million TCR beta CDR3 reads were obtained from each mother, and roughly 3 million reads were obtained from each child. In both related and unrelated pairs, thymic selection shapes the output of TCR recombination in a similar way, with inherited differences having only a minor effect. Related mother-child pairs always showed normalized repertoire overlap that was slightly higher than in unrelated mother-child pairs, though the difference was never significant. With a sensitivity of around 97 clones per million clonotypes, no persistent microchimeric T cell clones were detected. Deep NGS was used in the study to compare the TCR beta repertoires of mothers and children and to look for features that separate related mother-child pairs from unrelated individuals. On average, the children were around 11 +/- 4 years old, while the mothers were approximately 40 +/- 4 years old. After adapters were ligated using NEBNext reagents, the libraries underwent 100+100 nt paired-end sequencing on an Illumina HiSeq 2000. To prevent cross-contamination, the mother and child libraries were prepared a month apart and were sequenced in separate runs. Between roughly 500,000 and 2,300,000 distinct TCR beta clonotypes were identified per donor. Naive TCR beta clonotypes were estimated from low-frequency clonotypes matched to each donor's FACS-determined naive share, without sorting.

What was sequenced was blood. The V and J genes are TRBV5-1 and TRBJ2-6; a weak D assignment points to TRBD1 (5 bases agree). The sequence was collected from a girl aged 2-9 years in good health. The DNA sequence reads TGCGCCACCAACTCAGGGTTCCCAGGGGCCAACGTCCTGACTTTC. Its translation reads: CATNSGFPGANVLTF. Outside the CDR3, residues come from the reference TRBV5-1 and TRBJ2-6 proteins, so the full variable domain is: KAGVTQTPRYLIKTRGQQVTLSCSPISGHRSVSWYQQTPGQGLQFLFEYFSETQRNKGNFPGRFSGRQFSNSRSEMNVSTLELGDSALYLCATNSGFPGANVLTFGAGSRLTVL.